What follows are 13 T cell receptor beta chains derived from one specimen sequenced in a study of identical twins. A single record per CDR3 protein comes from TCRdb applying MiXCR to the 5' RACE reads. Among 500,000 to 600,000 distinct CDR3 sequences, 22% were seen once, and the ten largest hold 0.91%. These same records also appear under a second study, on T cells expressing NK-cell markers.

Sequences were obtained from CD4+ T cells sorted from blood. The receptors originated from a young woman in good health.

V is TRBV10-3 and J is TRBJ2-1; possible D gene TRBD2, 6 bases. V was shortened by 0 bases and J by 7 bases, with 13 bases between the two germline ends. The CDR3 has 15 amino acids. Germline CDR1 and CDR2: ENHRY and SYGVKD. CDR3 sequence: CAISESGGTLNEQFF. As DNA, the CDR3 is TGTGCCATCAGTGAGTCGGGCGGGACGCTTAATGAGCAGTTCTTC.

This clonotype was recorded at least ten times. The V gene is TRBV25-1, the J gene TRBJ2-5; 8 bases are shared with TRBD2. Germline trimming cut 5 bases from V and 4 bases from J; bases unmatched to any gene: 9. Germline V CDR1 and CDR2: MGHDK, SYGVNS. The CDR3 covers 15 residues. The CDR3 here is CASSFSGRAGETQYF. CDR3 bases: TGTGCCAGCAGTTTTTCCGGGAGGGCCGGAGAGACCCAGTACTTC.

This clonotype was seen at least ten times. The chain employs TRBV6-5 and TRBJ1-2; no clear D. The CDR3 spans 15 residues. CDR1 is MNHEY and CDR2 is SVGAGI in the germline V gene. The V end was cut by 5 bases, the J end by 2 bases, with 15 bases between. The CDR3 DNA is TGTGCCAGCAGTACTCACCCGGCGGAAAACTATGGCTACACCTTC. It codes for CASSTHPAENYGYTF.

This clonotype was recorded a few times. The rearrangement uses TRBV20-1 and TRBJ1-4; D might be TRBD1 (6 bases). The CDR3 covers 12 residues. Trimming left V 4 bases short and J 5 bases short, with 8 bases between. Germline V gene data show CDR1 as DFQATT and CDR2 as SNEGSKA (reference sequence). CDR3 coding DNA: TGCAGTGCTACGCAGGGGAATGAAAAACTGTTTTTT. This gives the protein CSATQGNEKLFF.

The J gene is TRBJ1-1, the V gene TRBV20-1, with D hard to call. V shed 3 bases and J shed 2 bases, with 16 bases lying between them. The germline gives CDR1 DFQATT, CDR2 SNEGSKA (reference sequence). The CDR3 covers 15 residues. In nucleotides, the CDR3 is TGCAGTGCTAGCTCCTTCGGACTATTTAACACTGAAGCTTTCTTT. Amino acids: CSASSFGLFNTEAFF.

The chain recombines TRBV7-2 with TRBJ1-5; a possible D gene is TRBD1 (5 bases). This CDR3 spans 16 amino acids. V gave up 1 base and J gave up 1 base, with 11 bases separating them. Germline values: CDR1 SGHTA, CDR2 FQGNSA. CDR3: CASSLVGGMSNQPQHF. CDR3 coding DNA: TGTGCCAGCAGCTTAGTCGGGGGGATGAGCAATCAGCCCCAGCATTTT. Complete variable domain (other parts from reference TRBV7-2 and TRBJ1-5): GAGVSQSPSNKVTEKGKDVELRCDPISGHTALYWYRQSLGQGLEFLIYFQGNSAPDKSGLPSDRFSAERTGGSVSTLTIQRTQQEDSAVYLCASSLVGGMSNQPQHFGDGTRLSIL.

In its sample, this clonotype was seen a few times. V is TRBV6-1 and J is TRBJ1-2; maybe TRBD1 (5 bases). V lost 8 bases, J lost 14 bases, and 18 bases lay in between. Per the germline V gene, CDR1 is MNHNS and CDR2 is SASEGT. This CDR3 has 11 residues. Here the CDR3 DNA reads TGTGCCAGCCTCAGAGAGGGACGGACGACCTTC. It codes for CASLREGRTTF.

This chain connects TRBV18 to TRBJ2-5; no clear D gene. In germline, CDR1 is KGHSH, CDR2 LQKENI. This CDR3 spans 17 amino acids. V lost 2 bases and J 1 base, leaving 17 bases between the germline ends. Written as DNA, the CDR3 is TGTGCCAGCTCACCATTCCCGACTTCGACATCCCAAGAGACCCAGTACTTC. It specifies CASSPFPTSTSQETQYF.

The gene calls are TRBV6-5 and TRBJ2-1; 13 bases match TRBD2. V was clipped by 4 bases and J by 7 bases; unmatched bases: 4. Per the germline V gene, CDR1 is MNHEY and CDR2 is SVGAGI. The CDR3 has 15 amino acids. The CDR3 region is CASSWGLAGINEQFF. CDR3 DNA: TGTGCCAGCAGTTGGGGACTAGCGGGGATAAATGAGCAGTTCTTC.

This clonotype was observed a few times. The chain is built from TRBV7-3 and TRBJ1-1; no reliable D call. CDR1 and CDR2 (germline): SGHTA, FQGTGA. This CDR3 comprises 15 residues. Trimming took off 5 bases at V and 0 bases at J, with 13 bases between the two ends. This CDR3 reads CASSVGGLMNTEAFF. CDR3 nucleotide sequence: TGTGCCAGCAGCGTGGGCGGACTCATGAACACTGAAGCTTTCTTT.

V usage is TRBV7-2 and J usage is TRBJ2-1; TRBD2 is a possible D gene (6 bases). V lost 5 bases to trimming and J lost 3 bases, with 17 bases between them. The CDR3 consists of 16 residues. The V gene's germline CDR1 is SGHTA and CDR2 FQGNSA. CDR3 DNA sequence: TGTGCCAGCAGCCTCCTAGGCGGGACCTACTACAATGAGCAGTTCTTC. Translation gives CASSLLGGTYYNEQFF.

This rearrangement joins TRBV20-1 to TRBJ1-5; maybe TRBD1 (5 bases). Looked up from germline, CDR1 is DFQATT and CDR2 is SNEGSKA (reference sequence). The CDR3 spans 13 residues. The CDR3 DNA reads as TGCAGCGGCGGGGCAAGCGGCAATCAGCCCCAGCATTTT. Amino acid sequence: CSGGASGNQPQHF.

This clonotype appeared a few times. V usage is TRBV5-3 and J usage is TRBJ2-3, with 7 bases fitting TRBD1. TRBV5-3 is annotated as an ORF whose role is uncertain. The CDR3 consists of 15 residues. V shed 4 bases and J 2 bases; nucleotides not matched to a gene: 7. The CDR3: CARSPGQGVTDTQYF. CDR3 DNA sequence: TGTGCCAGAAGCCCCGGGCAGGGGGTCACAGATACGCAGTATTTT.